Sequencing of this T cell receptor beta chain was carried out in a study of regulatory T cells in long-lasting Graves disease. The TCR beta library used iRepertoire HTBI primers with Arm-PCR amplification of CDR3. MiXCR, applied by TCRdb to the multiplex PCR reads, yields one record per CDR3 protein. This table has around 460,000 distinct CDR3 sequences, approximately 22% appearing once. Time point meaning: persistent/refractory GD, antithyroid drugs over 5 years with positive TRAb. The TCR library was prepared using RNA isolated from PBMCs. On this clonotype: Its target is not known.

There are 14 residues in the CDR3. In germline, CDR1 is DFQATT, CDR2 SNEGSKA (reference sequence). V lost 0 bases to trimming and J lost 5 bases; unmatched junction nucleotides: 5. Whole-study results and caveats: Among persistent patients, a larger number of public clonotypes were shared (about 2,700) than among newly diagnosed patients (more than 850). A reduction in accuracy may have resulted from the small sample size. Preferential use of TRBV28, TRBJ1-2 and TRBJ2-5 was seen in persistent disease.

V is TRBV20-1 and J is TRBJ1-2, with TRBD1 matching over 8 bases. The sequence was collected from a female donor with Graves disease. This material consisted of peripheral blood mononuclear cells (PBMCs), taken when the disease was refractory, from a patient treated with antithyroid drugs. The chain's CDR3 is CSARDPGQVYGYTF. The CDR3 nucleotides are TGCAGTGCTAGAGATCCGGGACAGGTTTATGGCTACACCTTC.